The rows below give T cell receptor beta chains drawn from one sample of a study of T cell repertoires in cytomegalovirus infection. TCRdb reprocessed the reads via MiXCR and lists one record per CDR3 protein. The table records about 490,000 distinct CDR3 sequences, 10% to 12% of them present only once. The source material was PBMCs. These receptors were collected from a human donor in good health (CMV status not recorded). Some clones in this sample may be carry-over from other donors' samples. Both conserved end residues are part of each CDR3. The D gene is left open where the match is weak. The size of a clone is reported for some rows only, either as once, few or many, or as a class for expanded clones.

clone size,D gene,J gene,V gene,CDR3 DNA,CDR3 protein
-,TRBD2,TRBJ2-1,TRBV12-3/TRBV12-4,TGTGCCAGCAGTCTAACTAGCGGGAGCTTCTTC,CASSLTSGSFF
few,-,TRBJ1-2,TRBV11-2,TGTGCCAGCACCTCTGAAGTGGGCTACACCTTC,CASTSEVGYTF
many,-,TRBJ2-5,TRBV7-2,TGTGCCAGCAGCTCAGGGAACGTAGCACAAGAGACCCAGTACTTC,CASSSGNVAQETQYF
few,-,TRBJ1-1,TRBV5-4,TGTGCCAGCAGCCCCGGGGGGCGGGATGTAACTGAAGCTTTCTTT,CASSPGGRDVTEAFF
-,-,TRBJ1-5,TRBV28,TGTGCCAGCGGATCGAGTCAGCCCCAGCATTTT,CASGSSQPQHF
many,TRBD1,TRBJ1-2,TRBV6-1,TGTGCCAGCAGTTCGATCGGGAGGGGGCAGTCTCACTATGGCTACACCTTC,CASSSIGRGQSHYGYTF
many,-,TRBJ2-1,TRBV7-6,TGTGCCAGCAGCTCCTTGAGTGAGCAGTTCTTC,CASSSLSEQFF
many,-,TRBJ2-7,TRBV27,TGTGCCAGCAGTTTATCTCGCGGGGCAACCTACGAGCAGTACTTC,CASSLSRGATYEQYF
many,TRBD2,TRBJ2-5,TRBV28,TGTGCCAGCAGTTTATCAGGGACTAGCTCGATCCAGTACTTC,CASSLSGTSSIQYF
many,-,TRBJ2-1,TRBV7-9,TGTGCCAGCAGCTCCCTTGGCGGATACAACAATGAGCAGTTCTTC,CASSSLGGYNNEQFF
many,-,TRBJ2-7,TRBV7-8,TGTGCCAGCAGCTTAGGGGGCAGAGACTACGAGCAGTACTTC,CASSLGGRDYEQYF
few,TRBD1,TRBJ2-1,TRBV29-1,TGCAGCGTGATCCCATGGACAGGGGATAATGAGCAGTTCTTC,CSVIPWTGDNEQFF
many,TRBD2,TRBJ2-7,TRBV25-1,TGTGCCAGCAGAGAGGCTAGCGGACCCTACGAGCAGTACTTC,CASREASGPYEQYF
many,TRBD1,TRBJ1-6,TRBV19,TGTGCCAGTAGTATAGCCGCAGGGGGTAATTCACCCCTCCACTTT,CASSIAAGGNSPLHF
few,TRBD2,TRBJ2-2,TRBV4-2,TGTGCCAGCAGCCAAGTCCCGCTAGCGGGAGGCTACGGGGAGCTGTTTTTT,CASSQVPLAGGYGELFF
many,-,TRBJ1-2,TRBV10-2,TGCGCCAGCAGTGAGTTGGCAGTCTATGGCTACACCTTC,CASSELAVYGYTF
few,-,TRBJ2-3,TRBV5-1,TGCGCCAGCAGCCAGATAGGGACAGATACGCAGTATTTT,CASSQIGTDTQYF
many,TRBD1,TRBJ1-5,TRBV18,TGTGCCAGCTCACCGTTGGAGGGACAGACGAGCCATCAGCCCCAGCATTTT,CASSPLEGQTSHQPQHF
many,TRBD2,TRBJ2-1,TRBV7-8,TGTGCCAGCAGCCCGCTGGGGGGGACCGATGAGCAGTTCTTC,CASSPLGGTDEQFF
many,-,TRBJ2-2,TRBV6-1,TGTGCCACCATGGACGGAGGAACCGGGGAGCTGTTTTTT,CATMDGGTGELFF
few,TRBD1,TRBJ2-1,TRBV20-1,TGCAGTGCGGAACCGGGACAGTACGGATATGAGCAGTTCTTC,CSAEPGQYGYEQFF
many,-,TRBJ2-5,TRBV6-2/TRBV6-3,TGTGCCAGCAGTTACACCGAAGAGACCCAGTACTTC,CASSYTEETQYF
-,TRBD1,TRBJ2-2,TRBV6-6,TGTGCCAGCATTTTCGGACAGGGGACGGTGACCGGGGAGCTGTTTTTT,CASIFGQGTVTGELFF
few,-,TRBJ2-1,TRBV9,TGTGCCAGCAGCCCCAGGGTCCGTAGCTCCTACAATGAGCAGTTCTTC,CASSPRVRSSYNEQFF
many,TRBD1,TRBJ2-7,TRBV6-5,TGTGCCAGCAGGGGACAGGGGGATTCCTACGAGCAGTACTTC,CASRGQGDSYEQYF
-,TRBD1,TRBJ1-1,TRBV19,TGTGCCAGTAGGCAAGGACAGGGATTGATCACTGAAGCTTTCTTT,CASRQGQGLITEAFF
many,-,TRBJ1-4,TRBV12-3/TRBV12-4,TGTGCCAGCAGGGCCTCCGTTGGCCCGAATGAAAAACTGTTTTTT,CASRASVGPNEKLFF
few,TRBD2,TRBJ2-7,TRBV19,TGTGCCAGTAGTCCATTCGGACTAGCGGGAGGAAACGAGCAGTACTTC,CASSPFGLAGGNEQYF
-,-,TRBJ2-5,TRBV6-6,TGTGCCAGCAGTCGACTAGGGATGGAGACCCAGTACTTC,CASSRLGMETQYF
many,TRBD1,TRBJ1-3,TRBV7-9,TGTGCCAGCAGCTATCTGATCCGGGACAGGGCTGGAAACACCATATATTTT,CASSYLIRDRAGNTIYF
many,-,TRBJ2-2,TRBV6-1,TGTGCCAGCAGTGAAAGCGGGCCTGACACCGGGGAGCTGTTTTTT,CASSESGPDTGELFF
many,-,TRBJ1-5,TRBV6-1,TGTGCCAGCAGTGAGGGAGGGACAACGGGTCAGCCCCAGCATTTT,CASSEGGTTGQPQHF
many,TRBD1,TRBJ2-1,TRBV6-2/TRBV6-3,TGTGCCAGCGGCCTCGGACAGGGGGCGTACAATGAGCAGTTCTTC,CASGLGQGAYNEQFF
few,TRBD1,TRBJ2-5,TRBV18,TGTGCCAGCTCGGTACAGGGGGCAATTGGGGCAGAGACCCAGTACTTC,CASSVQGAIGAETQYF
many,-,TRBJ1-5,TRBV11-3,TGTGCCAGCAGCTTGAACAGGATCAATCAGCCCCAGCATTTT,CASSLNRINQPQHF
few,-,TRBJ2-5,TRBV5-1,TGCGCCAGCAGTCCTTATTCTGGACAGCAAGAGACCCAGTACTTC,CASSPYSGQQETQYF
-,TRBD2,TRBJ2-7,TRBV15,TGTGCCACCAGCAGAGCGGGTAGCGGGAGACACGAGCAGTACTTC,CATSRAGSGRHEQYF
many,TRBD1,TRBJ2-5,TRBV28,TGTGCCAGCAGTCCGGGGGCAGGGGGCCTCCGGGAGACCCAGTACTTC,CASSPGAGGLRETQYF
many,-,TRBJ1-4,TRBV19,TGTGCCAGTAAGAGAACAGATAATGAAAAACTGTTTTTT,CASKRTDNEKLFF
-,TRBD2,TRBJ2-1,TRBV5-4,TGTGTCAGCAGCTTGAATGGCGGGAGCGGAGGCTACAATGAGCAGTTCTTC,CVSSLNGGSGGYNEQFF
-,-,TRBJ2-1,TRBV3-1,TGTGCCAGCAGCCCAGGGTGGTATGAGCAGTTCTTC,CASSPGWYEQFF
many,-,TRBJ2-7,TRBV7-3,TGTGCCAGCAGCCCCCAACCTGGGGGCTACGAGCAGTACTTC,CASSPQPGGYEQYF
many,-,TRBJ1-2,TRBV5-1,TGCGCCAGCAGCCGGGAAAATCACTATGGCTACACCTTC,CASSRENHYGYTF
few,TRBD1,TRBJ1-2,TRBV20-1,TGCAGTGCGGATACAGGGGTTACCTATGGCTACACCTTC,CSADTGVTYGYTF
many,TRBD2,TRBJ2-1,TRBV7-3,TGTGCCAGCAGCCCATTAAGCGGGAGGGCCGCCTACAATGAGCAGTTCTTC,CASSPLSGRAAYNEQFF
-,-,TRBJ1-1,TRBV2,TGTGCCAGCACTCCCCCAAAGGTCAGGGACCCTGAAGCTTTCTTT,CASTPPKVRDPEAFF
many,-,TRBJ2-1,TRBV7-2,TGTGCCAGCAGCTTAGTTAGGGAGCAGTTCTTC,CASSLVREQFF
many,TRBD1,TRBJ1-2,TRBV4-1,TGCGCCAGCAGCCAGGTTCCGGGACAGACTCTTTCCGGCACCTTC,CASSQVPGQTLSGTF
-,TRBD2,TRBJ2-5,TRBV20-1,TGCAGTGCCCGGCGGGGGGATTTCAAAGAGACCCAGTACTTC,CSARRGDFKETQYF
-,TRBD2,TRBJ2-7,TRBV20-1,TGCAGTGCTAGAGATCCGCGGGAGGGATCCTACGAGCAGTACTTC,CSARDPREGSYEQYF
many,-,TRBJ2-7,TRBV12-3/TRBV12-4,TGTGCCAGCAGTCCCGAACAGGGCTACGAGCAGTACTTC,CASSPEQGYEQYF
many,-,TRBJ1-1,TRBV7-9,TGTGCCAGCAGCTTACCTCTTCGACGGACGAACACTGAAGCTTTCTTT,CASSLPLRRTNTEAFF
many,-,TRBJ1-5,TRBV11-2,TGTGCCAGCTTGTCGCGCCTTTTTAGCAATCAGCCCCAGCATTTT,CASLSRLFSNQPQHF